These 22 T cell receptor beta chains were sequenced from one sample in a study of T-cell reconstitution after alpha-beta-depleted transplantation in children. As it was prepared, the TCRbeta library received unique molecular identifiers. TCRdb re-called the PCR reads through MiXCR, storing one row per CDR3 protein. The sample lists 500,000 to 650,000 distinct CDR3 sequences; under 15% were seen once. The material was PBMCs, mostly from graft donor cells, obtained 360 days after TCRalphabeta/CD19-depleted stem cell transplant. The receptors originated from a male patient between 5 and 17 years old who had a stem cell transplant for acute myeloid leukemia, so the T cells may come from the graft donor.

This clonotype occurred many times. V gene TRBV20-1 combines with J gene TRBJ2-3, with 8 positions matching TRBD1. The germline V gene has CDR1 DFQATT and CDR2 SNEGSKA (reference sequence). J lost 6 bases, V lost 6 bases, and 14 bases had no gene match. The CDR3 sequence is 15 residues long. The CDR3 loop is CSAESYRGKSDTQYF. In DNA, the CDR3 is TGCAGTGCAGAGAGCTACAGGGGGAAGTCGGATACGCAGTATTTT.

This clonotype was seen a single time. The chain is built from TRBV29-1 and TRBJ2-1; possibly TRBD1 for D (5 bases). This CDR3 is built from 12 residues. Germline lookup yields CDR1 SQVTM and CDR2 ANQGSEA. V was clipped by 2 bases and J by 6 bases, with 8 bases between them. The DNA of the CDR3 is TGCAGCGTTGAAAGGGGTTTCAATGAGCAGTTCTTC. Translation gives CSVERGFNEQFF.

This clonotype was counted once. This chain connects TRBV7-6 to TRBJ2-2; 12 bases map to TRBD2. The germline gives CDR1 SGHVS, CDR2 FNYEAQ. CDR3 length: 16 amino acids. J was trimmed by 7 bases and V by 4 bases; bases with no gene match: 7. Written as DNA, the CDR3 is TGTGCCAGCAGCTACACTAGCGGGAGGCGGGACGGGGAGCTGTTTTTT. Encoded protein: CASSYTSGRRDGELFF. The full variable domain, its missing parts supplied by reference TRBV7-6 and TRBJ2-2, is GAGVSQSPRYKVTKRGQDVALRCDPISGHVSLYWYRQALGQGPEFLTYFNYEAQQDKSGLPNDRFSAERPEGSISTLTIQRTEQRDSAMYRCASSYTSGRRDGELFFGEGSRLTVL.

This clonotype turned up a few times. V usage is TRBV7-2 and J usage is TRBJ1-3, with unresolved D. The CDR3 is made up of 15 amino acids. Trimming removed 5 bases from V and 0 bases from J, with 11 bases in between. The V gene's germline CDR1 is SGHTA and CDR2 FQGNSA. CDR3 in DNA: TGTGCCAGCAGCCCCCGTGGGGTCTCTGGAAACACCATATATTTT. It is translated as CASSPRGVSGNTIYF.

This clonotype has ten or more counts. The CDR3: CAILTGGNEQYF. Written as DNA, the CDR3 is TGTGCCATCTTAACGGGAGGGAACGAGCAGTACTTC. The chain carries TRBV10-3 and TRBJ2-7, with 8 bases fitting TRBD2. The trim removed 8 bases at V and 5 bases at J, leaving 5 bases unmatched. CDR1 is ENHRY, CDR2 SYGVKD, per germline. This CDR3 is 12 amino acids long.

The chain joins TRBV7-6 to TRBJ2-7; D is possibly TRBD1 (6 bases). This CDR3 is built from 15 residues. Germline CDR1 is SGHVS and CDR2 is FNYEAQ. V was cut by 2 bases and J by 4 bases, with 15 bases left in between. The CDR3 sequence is CASSLSFVGAYEQYF. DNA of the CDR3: TGTGCCAGCAGCTTAAGTTTTGTGGGGGCATACGAGCAGTACTTC. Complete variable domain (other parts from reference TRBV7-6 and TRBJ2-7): GAGVSQSPRYKVTKRGQDVALRCDPISGHVSLYWYRQALGQGPEFLTYFNYEAQQDKSGLPNDRFSAERPEGSISTLTIQRTEQRDSAMYRCASSLSFVGAYEQYFGPGTRLTVT.

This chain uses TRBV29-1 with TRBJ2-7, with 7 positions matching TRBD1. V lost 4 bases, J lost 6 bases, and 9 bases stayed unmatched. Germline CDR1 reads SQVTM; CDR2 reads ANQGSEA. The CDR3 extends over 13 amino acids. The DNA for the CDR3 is TGCAGCGTTGGTGGCAGGGGGATTGGCGAGCAGTACTTC. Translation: CSVGGRGIGEQYF.

The CDR3 DNA is TGTGCCAGCAGTTTAGGGCGGGAACTAGCGGGAGGTGAGCAGTACTTC. It translates to CASSLGRELAGGEQYF. The V gene is TRBV6-5, the J gene TRBJ2-7, with 12 bases that match TRBD2. Germline CDR1 is MNHEY and CDR2 is SVGAGI. J gave up 7 bases and V 4 bases, and 11 bases lay outside the gene matches. CDR3 length: 16 amino acids.

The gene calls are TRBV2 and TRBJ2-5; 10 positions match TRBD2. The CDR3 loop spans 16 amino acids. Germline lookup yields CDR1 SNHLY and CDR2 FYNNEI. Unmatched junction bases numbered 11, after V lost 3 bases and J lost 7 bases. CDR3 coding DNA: TGTGCCAGCAGTGATCGGATAGCGGGAGGCCGAGGGACCCAGTACTTC. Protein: CASSDRIAGGRGTQYF.

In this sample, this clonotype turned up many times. CDR3 sequence: CSAGLSGETQYF. CDR3 sequence (DNA): TGCAGCGCCGGACTCAGCGGGGAGACCCAGTACTTC. The V call is TRBV29-1, the J call TRBJ2-5; possible D gene TRBD2, 6 bases. Trimming left V 7 bases short and J 5 bases short, with 14 bases between. This CDR3 contains 12 residues. The germline V gene has CDR1 SQVTM and CDR2 ANQGSEA.

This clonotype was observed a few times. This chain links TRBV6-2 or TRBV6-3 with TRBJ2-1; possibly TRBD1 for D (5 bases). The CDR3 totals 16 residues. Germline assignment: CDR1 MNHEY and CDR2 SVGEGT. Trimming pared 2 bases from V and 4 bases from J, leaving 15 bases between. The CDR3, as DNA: TGTGCCAGCAGTTACGCCCTTGGGGCGGTATACAATGAGCAGTTCTTC. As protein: CASSYALGAVYNEQFF.

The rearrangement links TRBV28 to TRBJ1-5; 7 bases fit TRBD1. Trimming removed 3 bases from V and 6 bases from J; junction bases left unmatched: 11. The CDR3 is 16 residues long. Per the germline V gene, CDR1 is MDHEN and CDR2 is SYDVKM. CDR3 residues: CASSFTIGRGSQPQHF. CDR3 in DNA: TGTGCCAGCAGTTTTACAATCGGCAGGGGGAGTCAGCCCCAGCATTTT.

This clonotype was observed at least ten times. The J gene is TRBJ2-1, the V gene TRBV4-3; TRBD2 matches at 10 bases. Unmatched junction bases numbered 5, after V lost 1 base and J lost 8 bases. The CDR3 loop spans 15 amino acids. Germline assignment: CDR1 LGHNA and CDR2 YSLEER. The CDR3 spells CASSQGAGGRDEQFF. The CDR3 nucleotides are TGCGCCAGCAGCCAAGGAGCGGGAGGGCGGGATGAGCAGTTCTTC.

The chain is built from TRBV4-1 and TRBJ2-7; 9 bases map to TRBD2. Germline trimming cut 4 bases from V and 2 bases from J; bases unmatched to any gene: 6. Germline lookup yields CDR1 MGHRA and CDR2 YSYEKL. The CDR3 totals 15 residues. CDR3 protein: CASSLPTSGAYEQYF. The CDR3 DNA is TGCGCCAGCAGCCTTCCGACTAGCGGAGCCTACGAGCAGTACTTC.

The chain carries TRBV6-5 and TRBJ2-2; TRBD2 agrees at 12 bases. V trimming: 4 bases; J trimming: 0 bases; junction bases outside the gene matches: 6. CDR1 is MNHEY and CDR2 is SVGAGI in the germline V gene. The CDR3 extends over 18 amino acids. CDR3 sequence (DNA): TGTGCCAGCAGTTCCGTCGGACTAGCGGGACCGAACACCGGGGAGCTGTTTTTT. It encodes CASSSVGLAGPNTGELFF.

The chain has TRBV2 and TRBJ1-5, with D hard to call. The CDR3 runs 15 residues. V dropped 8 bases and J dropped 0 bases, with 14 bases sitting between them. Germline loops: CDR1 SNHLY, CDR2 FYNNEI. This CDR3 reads CASQNRTGSNQPQHF. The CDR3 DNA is TGTGCCAGCCAGAACCGGACGGGTAGCAATCAGCCCCAGCATTTT. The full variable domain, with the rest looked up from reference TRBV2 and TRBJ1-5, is EPEVTQTPSHQVTQMGQEVILRCVPISNHLYFYWYRQILGQKVEFLVSFYNNEISEKSEIFDDQFSVERPDGSNFTLKIRSTKLEDSAMYFCASQNRTGSNQPQHFGDGTRLSIL.

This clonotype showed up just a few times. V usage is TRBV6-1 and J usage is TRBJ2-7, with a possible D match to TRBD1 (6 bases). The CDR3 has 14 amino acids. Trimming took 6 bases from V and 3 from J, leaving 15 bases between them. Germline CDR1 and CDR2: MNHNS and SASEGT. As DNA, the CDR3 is TGTGCCAGCAGACGTACAGGGCCGGACTACGAGCAGTACTTC. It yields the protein CASRRTGPDYEQYF.

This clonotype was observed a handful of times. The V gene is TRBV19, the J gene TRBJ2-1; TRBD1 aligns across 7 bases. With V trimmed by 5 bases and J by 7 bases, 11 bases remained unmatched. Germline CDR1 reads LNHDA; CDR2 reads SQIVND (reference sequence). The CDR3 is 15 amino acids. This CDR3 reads CASSHDRVTPNEQFF. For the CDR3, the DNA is TGTGCCAGTAGTCACGACAGGGTGACGCCAAATGAGCAGTTCTTC.

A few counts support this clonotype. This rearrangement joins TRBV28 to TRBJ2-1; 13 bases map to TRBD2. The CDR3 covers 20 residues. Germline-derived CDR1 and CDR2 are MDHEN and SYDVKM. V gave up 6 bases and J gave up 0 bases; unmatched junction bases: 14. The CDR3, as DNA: TGTGCCAGCAGCCCGGGCTGGGGGACTAGCGGGGACAGCTCCTACAATGAGCAGTTCTTC. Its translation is CASSPGWGTSGDSSYNEQFF.

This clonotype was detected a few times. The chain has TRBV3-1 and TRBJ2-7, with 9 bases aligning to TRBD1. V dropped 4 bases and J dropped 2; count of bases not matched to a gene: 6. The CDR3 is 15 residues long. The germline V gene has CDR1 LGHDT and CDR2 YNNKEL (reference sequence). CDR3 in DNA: TGTGCCAGCAGCCTTACCGGGACAGGGACCTACGAGCAGTACTTC. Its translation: CASSLTGTGTYEQYF.

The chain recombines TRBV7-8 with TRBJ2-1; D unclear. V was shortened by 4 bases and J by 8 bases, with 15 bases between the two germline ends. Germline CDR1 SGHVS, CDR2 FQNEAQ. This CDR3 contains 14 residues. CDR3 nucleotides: TGTGCCAGCAGCTCTCGGACGGTGCCCCATGAGCAGTTCTTC. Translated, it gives CASSSRTVPHEQFF.

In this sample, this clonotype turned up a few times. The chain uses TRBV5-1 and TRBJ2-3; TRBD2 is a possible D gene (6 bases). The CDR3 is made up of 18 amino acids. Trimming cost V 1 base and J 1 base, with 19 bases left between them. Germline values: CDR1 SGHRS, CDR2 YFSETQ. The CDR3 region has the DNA TGCGCCAGCAGCTTGTTCGTCGGGGCGGGACCCCGCACAGATACGCAGTATTTT. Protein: CASSLFVGAGPRTDTQYF.